This is a list of T cell receptor beta chains from one sample in a study of PD-L1 blockade in urothelial cancer. Repertoires were generated with immunoSEQ multiplex PCR, while TCRdb's copy carries only in-frame clones and drops some. The sample carries approximately 32,000 clones, approximately 80% recorded once. This material consisted of PBMCs, taken around atezolizumab (anti-PD-L1) treatment. These TCRs come from a man in his fifties or sixties with urothelial cancer. The CDR3 runs from the conserved cysteine through the conserved F or W. D genes are given only for firm matches. Clone size is stated in some rows and not others, as once, few, many or a class when expanded.

>NA|TRBV29-1|TRBD1|TRBJ1-1
TGCAGCGTTGTAACAGGGGTGATCACTGAAGCTTTCTTT
CSVVTGVITEAFF
>NA|TRBV6-6|NA|TRBJ2-7
TGTGCCAGCACCTCGGGGGAAATGAGCGAGCAGTACTTC
CASTSGEMSEQYF
>NA|TRBV11-2|TRBD1|TRBJ1-5
TGTGCCAGCAGCACCGGACAGGGAGGACGTCAGCCCCAGCATTTT
CASSTGQGGRQPQHF
>NA|TRBV28|NA|TRBJ2-1
TGTGCCAGCAGCCCCCCCGCCCCCCCCCTAATTCAGCAGTTCTTC
CASSPPAPPLIQQFF
>NA|TRBV5-6|NA|TRBJ2-3
TGTGCCAGCAGCCCCCTAGATCGGTCGACAGATACGCAGTATTTT
CASSPLDRSTDTQYF
>NA|TRBV30|NA|TRBJ2-7
TGTGCCTGGAGTGTCGGCAGGGGACACTACGAGCAGTACTTC
CAWSVGRGHYEQYF
>NA|TRBV21-1|NA|TRBJ1-1
TGTGCCAGCAGCAAAGGCCTGGGGGCAATCGGAGAAGCTTTCTTT
CASSKGLGAIGEAFF
>many|TRBV27|NA|TRBJ1-2
TGTGCCAGCAGGCAGGGGATCGGTTTTGGCTACACCTTC
CASRQGIGFGYTF
>NA|TRBV4-3|NA|TRBJ2-1
TGCGCCAGCAGCCATGAGAGGAGTGTTAATGAGCAGTTCTTC
CASSHERSVNEQFF
>few|TRBV19|TRBD1|TRBJ2-7
TGTGCCAGTAGCGCGACAGGGGGCAGCTACGAGCAGTACTTC
CASSATGGSYEQYF
>NA|TRBV28|NA|TRBJ2-7
TGTGCCAGCAGTTCCGGTTACAGGGCCTTATACTACGAGCAGTACTTC
CASSSGYRALYYEQYF
>few|TRBV6-1|NA|TRBJ1-2
TGTGCCAGCAGTGAAGAACCGGGACTCACAAATTATGGCTACACCTTC
CASSEEPGLTNYGYTF
>once|TRBV11-2|NA|TRBJ1-4
TGTGCCAGCAGCTTGAAACCTATCCTAGCTCCTAATGAAAAACTGTTTTTT
CASSLKPILAPNEKLFF
>NA|TRBV5-8|NA|TRBJ2-7
TGTGCCAGCAGCTTGTATCAGGGTTCGGGCATCGCCGAGCAGTACTTC
CASSLYQGSGIAEQYF
>NA|TRBV15|NA|TRBJ2-2
TGTGCCACCAGCATCCAACAGACAACCGGGGAGCTGTTTTTT
CATSIQQTTGELFF
>NA|TRBV6-4|TRBD2|TRBJ2-1
TGTGCCAGCAGTAGAGCCGGACTAGGCCCCCATGAGCAGTTCTTC
CASSRAGLGPHEQFF
>NA|TRBV4-1|TRBD2|TRBJ2-1
TGCGCCAGCAGCCAGGACCTCGGGGGGGTCTACAATGAGCAGTTCTTC
CASSQDLGGVYNEQFF
>few|TRBV14|TRBD2|TRBJ2-2
TGTGCCAGCAGCCAAGATCCAGCGGGAGTTTCAGAGCTGTTTTTT
CASSQDPAGVSELFF
>NA|TRBV18|NA|TRBJ2-3
TGTGCCAGCTCACCGTTGGCCACAGATACGCAGTATTTT
CASSPLATDTQYF
>NA|TRBV19|NA|TRBJ2-2
TGTGCCAGTAGCTTTAGCGGGAACACCGGGGAGCTGTTTTTT
CASSFSGNTGELFF
>NA|TRBV7-8|NA|TRBJ1-5
TGTGCCAGCAACCTTCGACCACTAGGCAATCAGCCCCAGCATTTT
CASNLRPLGNQPQHF
>NA|TRBV7-8|NA|TRBJ1-6
TGTGCCAGCAGCTCGAGAAGGGGTGATTCACCCCTCCACTTT
CASSSRRGDSPLHF
>NA|TRBV4-1|TRBD1|TRBJ1-4
TGCGCCAGCAGCCAAGAGAGACAGGGGGGAAAACTGTTTTTT
CASSQERQGGKLFF
>NA|TRBV19|NA|TRBJ2-6
TGTGCCAGTACAGGGCTGGGCTCTGGGGCCAACGTCCTGACTTTC
CASTGLGSGANVLTF
>NA|TRBV28|TRBD2|TRBJ2-2
TGTGCCAGCAGGACGGGGGGGCCGAGGGAGCTGTTTTTT
CASRTGGPRELFF
>NA|TRBV7-2|NA|TRBJ1-2
TGTGCCAGCAGCTCGTCCCGGGGGGCTAACTATGGCTACACCTTC
CASSSSRGANYGYTF
>NA|TRBV30|TRBD1|TRBJ2-7
TGTGCCTGGAGTGTAGAGGGACAGTACGAGCAGTACTTC
CAWSVEGQYEQYF
>NA|TRBV6-1|TRBD2|TRBJ2-2
TGTGCCAGCCGGGAGGCGCGGGTACCCGGGGAGCTGTTTTTT
CASREARVPGELFF
>NA|TRBV5-1|NA|TRBJ1-1
TGCGCCAGCTCTCGCAGGGGAGATGGAACTGAAGCTTTCTTT
CASSRRGDGTEAFF
>NA|TRBV4-2|TRBD1|TRBJ2-3
TGTGCCAGCAGCTTGGCCTTGGGACAGGGGTTTATCTCAGATACGCAGTATTTT
CASSLALGQGFISDTQYF
>NA|TRBV6-6|NA|TRBJ1-1
TGTGCCAGCAGTAACTCGGGGGGGAACACTGAAGCTTTCTTT
CASSNSGGNTEAFF
>NA|TRBV27|NA|TRBJ1-5
TGTGCCAGCAGGCAGGACACCGGAGTAACCAATCAGCCCCAGCATTTT
CASRQDTGVTNQPQHF
>NA|TRBV12-5|NA|TRBJ2-3
TGTGCTAGTGGTTTGGAACAGGGTCGCTCGTATTTT
CASGLEQGRSYF